This TCR beta chain was sequenced during a study of T cell changes during pregnancy in multiple sclerosis. The method was immunoSEQ multiplex PCR; TCRdb's version includes in-frame clones alone and lacks a portion of them. The table includes about 83,000 clones, 90% to 95% detected once. Sequencing was performed on peripheral blood, taken in the second trimester of pregnancy. This TCR came from a female donor with multiple sclerosis, enrolled in a pregnancy study.

CDR3 bases: TGTGCCAGCTCATCTACAGGGAGAAATCAGCCCCAGCATTTT. Protein product: CASSSTGRNQPQHF. The rearrangement joins TRBV18 to TRBJ1-5; TRBD1 is a possible D gene (6 bases). Germline V gene lookup returns CDR1 KGHSH and CDR2 LQKENI. V was pared by 5 bases and J by 4 bases, with 12 bases between. This CDR3 region has 14 residues. The full variable domain, its missing parts supplied by reference TRBV18 and TRBJ1-5, is NAGVMQNPRHLVRRRGQEARLRCSPMKGHSHVYWYRQLPEEGLKFMVYLQKENIIDESGMPKERFSAEFPKEGPSILRIQQVVRGDSAAYFCASSSTGRNQPQHFGDGTRLSIL.